The subject of this entry is one TCR beta chain. This CDR3 comprises 15 residues. The V gene's germline CDR1 is SNHLY and CDR2 FYNNEI. The ends lost 6 bases at V and 6 bases at J; junction bases unmatched: 8. The sample comes from a study of blood T cell repertoires in COVID-19. At the level of the study: COVID-19 samples, acute and convalescent, were from the United States, Italy and Spain. PBMCs, B-cell-depleted T cells, or T cells were the source of the cDNA or gDNA that made up the material.

In the original processing: From reference gene primer amplification, estimates of nucleated cell counts were derived. Method: immunoSEQ multiplex PCR; TCRdb's copy keeps in-frame clones and lacks some. The DNA gave D and trimming, while V, J and clone size come from that table. Of over 120,000 clones in the sample, more than 75% were seen once. The specimen was peripheral blood. The receptor comes from a human donor with acute or convalescent COVID-19. The donor label of this sample is uncertain. J is TRBJ1-5 and V is TRBV2, with 10 bases aligning to TRBD1. The chain's CDR3 is CASRRGTGAGQPQHF. CDR3 DNA: TGTGCCAGCAGGAGGGGGACAGGGGCGGGTCAGCCCCAGCATTTT. The full variable domain, rest sourced from reference TRBV2 and TRBJ1-5, is EPEVTQTPSHQVTQMGQEVILRCVPISNHLYFYWYRQILGQKVEFLVSFYNNEISEKSEIFDDQFSVERPDGSNFTLKIRSTKLEDSAMYFCASRRGTGAGQPQHFGDGTRLSIL.